Listed below are T cell receptor beta chains from one sample, sequenced in a study of siplizumab effects on memory and regulatory T cells. The protocol was immunoSEQ multiplex PCR, while the TCRdb copy is restricted to in-frame clones and leaves out a portion. The sample records roughly 120,000 clones, approximately 94% being singletons. The specimen sequenced was non-Treg CD4+ T cells sorted from blood. Receptor source: a human donor in good health. The CDR3 runs from the conserved cysteine through the conserved F or W. Each record gives: D gene, V gene, clone size, J gene, CDR3 protein, CDR3 DNA. D genes are given only for firm matches. Clone size is stated in some rows and not others, as once, few, many or a class when expanded.

>.|TRBV2|.|TRBJ1-1
CASTPQGDGNTEAFF
TGTGCCAGCACCCCGCAAGGGGACGGGAACACTGAAGCTTTCTTT
>.|TRBV5-1|.|TRBJ2-7
CASSSSSGEAFYEQYF
TGCGCCAGCAGCTCGTCATCTGGGGAAGCCTTCTACGAGCAGTACTTC
>.|TRBV6-6|.|TRBJ1-5
CASGEGGNQPQHF
TGTGCCAGCGGTGAGGGAGGGAATCAGCCCCAGCATTTT
>.|TRBV6-5|.|TRBJ1-5
CASSSINQPQHF
TGTGCCAGCAGTTCCATCAATCAGCCCCAGCATTTT
>TRBD1|TRBV19|once|TRBJ1-5
CASSIGQGGNQPQHF
TGTGCCAGTAGTATAGGACAGGGTGGCAATCAGCCCCAGCATTTT
>TRBD2|TRBV5-4|.|TRBJ2-2
CASRVAGGHTGELFF
TGTGCCAGCAGGGTAGCGGGAGGGCACACCGGGGAGCTGTTTTTT
>TRBD1|TRBV28|.|TRBJ2-7
CASRQSGQAYEQYF
TGTGCCAGCAGGCAAAGTGGACAGGCCTACGAGCAGTACTTC
>.|TRBV2|.|TRBJ2-2
CASATGFTGELFF
TGTGCCAGCGCTACAGGGTTTACCGGGGAGCTGTTTTTT
>.|TRBV7-3|.|TRBJ1-2
CASSLSRQDYGYTF
TGTGCCAGCAGCTTATCCCGGCAGGACTATGGCTACACCTTC
>.|TRBV5-1|.|TRBJ2-2
CASSFTGSADTGELFF
TGCGCCAGCAGCTTTACAGGTTCCGCCGACACCGGGGAGCTGTTTTTT
>.|TRBV2|.|TRBJ1-2
CASKESSVVYGYTF
TGTGCCAGCAAGGAGTCGTCGGTTGTCTATGGCTACACCTTC
>TRBD1|TRBV5-1|.|TRBJ2-5
CASSLLGQGAETQYF
TGCGCCAGCAGCTTATTAGGACAGGGGGCGGAGACCCAGTACTTC
>TRBD2|TRBV19|.|TRBJ2-3
CASSIDSGRVRDTQYF
TGTGCCAGTAGTATAGATAGCGGGAGGGTCAGAGATACGCAGTATTTT
>.|TRBV11-2|.|TRBJ2-1
CASRLSIQSDEQFF
TGTGCCAGCAGGCTCAGTATACAAAGTGATGAGCAGTTCTTC
>.|TRBV7-2|.|TRBJ2-3
CASSTRTPDTQYF
TGTGCCAGCAGCACCCGGACACCAGATACGCAGTATTTT
>.|TRBV19|.|TRBJ1-4
CASSLLTTNEKLFF
TGTGCCAGTAGTCTCCTCACAACTAATGAAAAACTGTTTTTT
>.|TRBV4-2|.|TRBJ2-5
CASSQAVKGWAREETQYF
TGTGCCAGCAGCCAAGCGGTAAAGGGTTGGGCTCGAGAAGAGACCCAGTACTTC
>TRBD1|TRBV5-4|.|TRBJ2-5
CASSFPDRGGETQYF
TGTGCCAGCAGCTTCCCAGACAGGGGAGGCGAGACCCAGTACTTC
>TRBD2|TRBV27|.|TRBJ2-1
CASSFGRLAIYNEQFF
TGTGCCAGCAGTTTCGGCCGACTAGCGATCTACAATGAGCAGTTCTTC
>TRBD1|TRBV10-3|.|TRBJ2-7
CAIRPGTGETYEQYF
TGTGCCATCAGACCCGGGACAGGGGAAACCTACGAGCAGTACTTC
>.|TRBV4-1|.|TRBJ1-4
CASSIGALGEKLFF
TGCGCCAGCAGCATAGGGGCCCTGGGGGAAAAACTGTTTTTT
>.|TRBV6-5|.|TRBJ2-7
CASSATLGAYEQYF
TGTGCCAGCAGCGCAACCCTTGGGGCCTACGAGCAGTACTTC
>TRBD1|TRBV7-8|.|TRBJ2-5
CASSRRDSRETQYF
TGTGCCAGCAGCCGACGGGACAGTCGGGAGACCCAGTACTTC
>TRBD1|TRBV7-9|.|TRBJ2-7
CASSLIRGREEQYF
TGTGCCAGCAGCTTAATCAGGGGGCGAGAAGAGCAGTACTTC
>.|TRBV29-1|.|TRBJ1-2
CSATVPGGYTF
TGCAGCGCTACCGTCCCGGGGGGCTACACCTTC
>TRBD1|TRBV6-1|.|TRBJ2-7
CASKRARDSSYEQYF
TGTGCCAGCAAGCGAGCCCGGGACAGCTCCTACGAGCAGTACTTC
>.|TRBV5-6|.|TRBJ2-3
CASSALSDTQYF
TGTGCCAGCAGCGCGTTGTCAGATACGCAGTATTTT
>.|TRBV10-2|.|TRBJ1-2
CASSGEGFYGYTF
TGCGCCAGCAGTGGTGAGGGGTTCTATGGCTACACCTTC
>TRBD2|TRBV6-9|.|TRBJ2-7
CASSYFPPGAGVDYEQYF
TGTGCCAGCAGTTATTTCCCCCCCGGGGCGGGAGTTGACTACGAGCAGTACTTC
>TRBD1|TRBV5-5|once|TRBJ1-2
CASSSDRDSINYGYTF
TGTGCCAGCAGCTCCGACCGGGACAGTATTAACTATGGCTACACCTTC
>TRBD1|TRBV5-1|.|TRBJ2-5
CASSSQGQETQYF
TGCGCCAGCAGCTCACAGGGGCAAGAGACCCAGTACTTC
>.|TRBV19|.|TRBJ1-2
CASSRDERNYGYTF
TGTGCCAGTAGTCGGGACGAACGTAACTATGGCTACACCTTC
>TRBD1|TRBV11-2|.|TRBJ2-7
CASSLATGTGVHEQYF
TGTGCCAGCAGCTTAGCCACCGGGACAGGGGTACACGAGCAGTACTTC
>.|TRBV5-6|.|TRBJ1-3
CASSPGGNTIYF
TGTGCCAGCAGCCCCGGGGGAAACACCATATATTTT
>.|TRBV28|.|TRBJ1-6
CASSPPDSPLHF
TGTGCCAGCAGCCCACCGGATTCACCCCTCCACTTT
>TRBD1|TRBV6-1|.|TRBJ2-2
CASSDGQGEYTGELFF
TGTGCCAGCAGTGACGGACAGGGCGAGTACACCGGGGAGCTGTTTTTT
>.|TRBV2|.|TRBJ2-5
CASRRDNLGETQYF
TGTGCCAGCAGGAGGGACAATTTGGGGGAGACCCAGTACTTC
>TRBD2|TRBV4-2|.|TRBJ2-2
CASSLYLAGGDPGELFF
TGTGCCAGCAGCCTCTATCTAGCGGGAGGGGATCCCGGGGAGCTGTTTTTT
>.|TRBV6-1|.|TRBJ1-2
CASSEGKANYGYTF
TGTGCCAGCAGTGAAGGTAAAGCTAACTATGGCTACACCTTC
>TRBD1|TRBV19|once|TRBJ2-2
CASNRGQASRTGELFF
TGTGCCAGTAATAGGGGACAGGCTTCTCGCACCGGGGAGCTGTTTTTT
>.|TRBV6-1|.|TRBJ2-7
CASSEGTYEQYF
TGTGCCAGCAGTGAAGGTACATACGAGCAGTACTTC
>TRBD1|TRBV5-4|.|TRBJ1-2
CASSQGEIYYGYTF
TGTGCCAGCAGCCAGGGGGAAATTTACTATGGCTACACCTTC
>.|TRBV5-1|.|TRBJ1-4
CASSQWADDEKLFF
TGCGCCAGCAGCCAATGGGCAGACGATGAAAAACTGTTTTTT
>.|TRBV18|.|TRBJ1-5
CASSPPEGQNYQPQHF
TGTGCCAGCTCACCACCCGAAGGACAGAATTATCAGCCCCAGCATTTT
>TRBD2|TRBV5-4|.|TRBJ2-5
CASSLIRGGPQETQYF
TGTGCCAGCAGCTTAATCCGCGGGGGGCCTCAAGAGACCCAGTACTTC